These 5 T cell receptor beta chains came from one sample sequenced in a study of early stage breast cancer tumors. Assay used: immunoSEQ multiplex PCR; TCRdb lists only in-frame clones, some missing. The table lists approximately 75,000 clones, over 80% of them singletons. Sequenced: blood. The receptors derive from a person in their forties with breast cancer.

The gene calls are TRBV7-2 and TRBJ2-7, with 7 positions matching TRBD1. In germline, CDR1 is SGHTA, CDR2 FQGNSA. The CDR3 extends over 13 amino acids. J lost 9 bases, V lost 3 bases, and 8 bases had no gene match. CDR3 in amino acids: CASSFQGDFGQYF. The CDR3 DNA is TGTGCCAGCAGCTTCCAGGGGGATTTCGGGCAGTACTTC.

The V gene is TRBV19, the J gene TRBJ1-2; D is ambiguous. V lost 9 bases and J 2 bases, leaving 13 bases between the germline ends. The CDR3 has 13 residues. Germline CDR1 LNHDA, CDR2 SQIVND (reference sequence). The CDR3 DNA follows: TGTGCCAGCACCCGGTCCGGGAACTATGGCTACACCTTC. Translating it yields CASTRSGNYGYTF.

This clone was seen just once. J is TRBJ2-7 and V is TRBV27; D gene unclear. Germline V lookup: CDR1 MNHEY, CDR2 SMNVEV (reference sequence). This CDR3 contains 15 residues. Trimming removed 5 bases from V and 2 bases from J, with 16 bases in between. CDR3 nucleotides: TGTGCCAGCAGTCCCCGTCTAACTGCGGCCTACGAGCAGTACTTC. Protein sequence: CASSPRLTAAYEQYF.

The rearrangement uses TRBV7-8 and TRBJ1-1, with D maybe TRBD1 (6 bases). The CDR3 contains 16 residues. The germline V and J ends were trimmed by 5 bases and 0 bases, with 16 bases remaining between them. Germline-derived CDR1 and CDR2 are SGHVS and FQNEAQ. CDR3 in DNA: TGTGCCAGCAGCCTCCTCCAGGGGCAGCTGAACACTGAAGCTTTCTTT. The encoded protein is CASSLLQGQLNTEAFF. Looking up the rest from reference TRBV7-8 and TRBJ1-1 gives the full variable domain: GAGVSQSPRYKVAKRGQDVALRCDPISGHVSLFWYQQALGQGPEFLTYFQNEAQLDKSGLPSDRFFAERPEGSVSTLKIQRTQQEDSAVYLCASSLLQGQLNTEAFFGQGTRLTVV.

The V call is TRBV19, the J call TRBJ1-5, with D unclear. CDR1 and CDR2 (germline): LNHDA, SQIVND (reference sequence). Trimming left V 5 bases short and J 5 bases short, with 10 bases between. The CDR3 contains 13 residues. The CDR3 sequence is CASSADGDQPQHF. The CDR3 DNA sequence: TGTGCCAGTAGTGCCGACGGGGATCAGCCCCAGCATTTT.